What follows describes a single T cell receptor (beta chain). As yet, its antigen is unknown. The PCR had 60 Vbeta and 13 Jbeta primers. Only in-frame clones appear in the TCRdb table, and some are missing; sequencing was by immunoSEQ multiplex PCR. The table records 130,000 to 150,000 clones, approximately 80% of them present only once. This specimen comes from a study of cytomegalovirus exposure and HLA in healthy donors. Study context: Among the 300 to 500 genotyped donors, approximately 81% were placed in the Caucasian-associated ancestry cluster.

Study observations and caveats: Confirmation was obtained in vitro that a few CMV-associated chains are specific for CMV antigens.

CDR1 and CDR2 (germline): SEHNR, FQNEAQ (reference sequence). V shed 6 bases and J shed 7 bases, with 18 bases lying between them. This CDR3 is built from 15 residues. The J gene is TRBJ2-2, the V gene TRBV7-9; D not certain. What was sequenced was PBMCs. This clonotype originated in a male donor in good health and CMV-seronegative. CDR3 region: CASSSTTVLGGELFF. DNA of the CDR3: TGTGCCAGCAGTTCCACCACCGTACTTGGCGGGGAGCTGTTTTTT.